This entry lists 10 T cell receptor beta chains sequenced from one sample in a study of Ad26.COV2.S vaccination and SARS-CoV-2 variants. Treatment of the sample: 19 received Ad26.COV2.S at low or high dose, single or two shots; roughly 5 received placebo; per-sample allocation not given. Repertoires come from day 63 after the first vaccine or placebo injection. Data came from immunoSEQ multiplex PCR; TCRdb stores just in-frame clones and leaves some out. The sample includes nearly 400,000 clones, approximately 89% of them seen just once. This sample comprised peripheral blood, obtained in a trial of Ad26.COV2.S vaccine versus placebo. The receptors were gathered from a person aged 18-60 years who received the Ad26.COV2.S COVID-19 vaccine or a placebo.

The chain couples TRBV5-1 to TRBJ2-1; the D gene is possibly TRBD2 (6 bases). Germline loops: CDR1 SGHRS, CDR2 YFSETQ. V lost 0 bases, J lost 8 bases, and 18 bases lay in between. The CDR3 is 16 amino acids. In DNA form, the CDR3 reads TGCGCCAGCAGCTTGGGCGGGGTTTTGGGGAACCATGAGCAGTTCTTC. It yields the protein CASSLGGVLGNHEQFF. Based on the CDR3 plus reference TRBV5-1 and TRBJ2-1, the full variable domain is KAGVTQTPRYLIKTRGQQVTLSCSPISGHRSVSWYQQTPGQGLQFLFEYFSETQRNKGNFPGRFSGRQFSNSRSEMNVSTLELGDSALYLCASSLGGVLGNHEQFFGPGTRLTVL.

The count of this clone is one. V and J are TRBV7-3 and TRBJ2-3; no clear D. CDR3 length: 13 residues. Germline loops: CDR1 SGHTA, CDR2 FQGTGA. Between the trimmed V and J ends, which lost 5 bases and 4 bases, there was a span of 10 bases. The CDR3 sequence: CASSNGGADTQYF. Here the CDR3 DNA reads TGTGCCAGCAGCAACGGCGGTGCAGATACGCAGTATTTT.

This clone was counted between two and nine times. The gene calls are TRBV11-2 and TRBJ2-5; no clear D. CDR3 size: 13 residues. Germline CDR1 and CDR2: SGHAT and FQNNGV. V lost 3 bases and J 4 bases, leaving 9 bases between the germline ends. The CDR3 nucleotides read TGTGCCAGCAGCTTGGGGTACCGAGAGACCCAGTACTTC. It specifies CASSLGYRETQYF.

J is TRBJ2-1 and V is TRBV6-5; D remains unclear. Germline CDR1 reads MNHEY; CDR2 reads SVGAGI. Between the trimmed V and J ends, which lost 5 bases and 4 bases, there was a span of 15 bases. CDR3 size: 15 residues. CDR3 residues: CASSRRLEPYNEQFF. The CDR3 nucleotides are TGTGCCAGCAGTCGGCGGCTAGAGCCATACAATGAGCAGTTCTTC.

The V call is TRBV3-1 (or the pseudogene TRBV3-2), the J call TRBJ2-1; D tentatively reads TRBD1 or TRBD2 (7 bases each). CDR1 and CDR2 from the germline V gene are LGHDT and YNNKEL (reference sequence). This CDR3 has 15 amino acids. The ends were cut back, 0 bases at V and 12 bases at J, with 18 bases in the middle. The CDR3 here is CASSQDARGTVGQFF. The CDR3 bases are TGTGCCAGCAGCCAAGATGCGCGGGGGACAGTGGGGCAGTTCTTC.

The chain is built from TRBV18 and TRBJ1-5, with 8 bases that match TRBD1. In germline, CDR1 is KGHSH, CDR2 LQKENI. V was clipped by 4 bases and J by 5 bases; unmatched bases: 4. The CDR3 contains 14 residues. CDR3 protein: CASSLGQGYQPQHF. In DNA form, the CDR3 reads TGTGCCAGCTCACTAGGACAGGGATATCAGCCCCAGCATTTT.

The chain recombines TRBV15 with TRBJ2-7, with TRBD1 matching 7 bases. Germline values: CDR1 LNHNV, CDR2 YYDKDF (reference sequence). With V trimmed by 0 bases and J by 4 bases, 6 bases remained unmatched. The CDR3 spans 15 residues. This chain's CDR3 is CATSRDRGRTYEQYF. In nucleotides, the CDR3 is TGTGCCACCAGCAGAGATAGGGGGCGGACATACGAGCAGTACTTC. The full variable domain, completed using reference TRBV15 and TRBJ2-7, is DAMVIQNPRYQVTQFGKPVTLSCSQTLNHNVMYWYQQKSSQAPKLLFHYYDKDFNNEADTPDNFQSRRPNTSFCFLDIRSPGLGDTAMYLCATSRDRGRTYEQYFGPGTRLTVT.

The CDR3 is CASSRQSDTGELFF. CDR3 bases: TGTGCCAGCAGCCGACAATCGGACACCGGGGAGCTGTTTTTT. The chain employs TRBV3-1 (or the pseudogene TRBV3-2) and TRBJ2-2; D remains unclear. Germline V gives CDR1 LGHDT, CDR2 YNNKEL (reference sequence). Trimming pared 4 bases from V and 3 bases from J, leaving 9 bases between. The length of the CDR3 is 14 residues.

This clone was recorded once. The V gene is TRBV7-3, the J gene TRBJ2-3, with TRBD2 matching 9 bases. The CDR3 is made up of 14 amino acids. The germline CDR1 and CDR2 sequences are SGHTA and FQGTGA. The ends lost 5 bases at V and 6 bases at J; junction bases unmatched: 6. The CDR3 spells CASSLSGRPDTQYF. CDR3 nucleotides: TGTGCCAGCAGCCTTAGCGGGAGACCGGATACGCAGTATTTT.

The rearrangement links TRBV28 to TRBJ1-6; D is perhaps TRBD1 (5 bases). From germline, CDR1 is MDHEN and CDR2 SYDVKM. The CDR3 totals 17 residues. The V and J ends lost 1 base and 8 bases respectively, with 18 bases between them. CDR3 bases: TGTGCCAGCAGTTTATACGCTTCGGGACGAATTGATTCACCCCTCCACTTT. It translates to CASSLYASGRIDSPLHF.